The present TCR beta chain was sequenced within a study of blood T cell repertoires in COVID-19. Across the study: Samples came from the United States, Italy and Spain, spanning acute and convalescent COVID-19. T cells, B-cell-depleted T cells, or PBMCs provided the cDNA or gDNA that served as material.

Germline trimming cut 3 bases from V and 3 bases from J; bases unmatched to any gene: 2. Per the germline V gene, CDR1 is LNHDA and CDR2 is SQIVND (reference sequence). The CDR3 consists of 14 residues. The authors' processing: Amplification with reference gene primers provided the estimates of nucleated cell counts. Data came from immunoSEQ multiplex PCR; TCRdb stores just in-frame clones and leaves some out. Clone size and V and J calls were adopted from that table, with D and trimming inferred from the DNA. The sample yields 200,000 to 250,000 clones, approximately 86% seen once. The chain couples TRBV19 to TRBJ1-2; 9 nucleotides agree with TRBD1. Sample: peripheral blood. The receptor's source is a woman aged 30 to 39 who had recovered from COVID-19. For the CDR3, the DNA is TGTGCCAGTAGTATTGGGGACAGGGACTATGGCTACACCTTC. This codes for CASSIGDRDYGYTF.